This T cell receptor (beta chain) comes out of a study of tumor-infiltrating lymphocytes in glioblastoma multiforme. Broader study findings: TCR plus mutation findings rest on a single glioblastoma patient.

TCR beta libraries were built from RNA through three nested multiplex PCR rounds using modified ARM-PCR. Input was roughly 0.54 ug total RNA, reverse-transcribed with a C-beta primer. No unique molecular identifiers were described for these TCRB libraries. TCRdb ran MiXCR on the multiplex PCR reads and lists one entry per CDR3 protein. This sample has 20,000 or so distinct CDR3 sequences, with approximately 70% found just once. This clonotype was picked up a small number of times. Its target is not known. The sequenced sample consisted of peripheral blood. This sequence originates from a male donor with glioblastoma.

In DNA, the CDR3 is TGCAGTGCTCCCGGACTAGCGGGAGGTCTTAATGAGCAGTTCTTC. Translation: CSAPGLAGGLNEQFF. J is TRBJ2-1 and V is TRBV20-1; TRBD2 matches 14 bases. Germline V gene data show CDR1 as DFQATT and CDR2 as SNEGSKA (reference sequence). The CDR3 is 15 residues long. With V trimmed by 5 bases and J by 7 bases, 7 bases remained unmatched.